The rows below give T cell receptor beta chains drawn from one sample of a study of OX40 agonist ivuxolimab in advanced cancers. Generated by immunoSEQ multiplex PCR, the TCRdb table keeps only in-frame clones and is missing some. The sample includes 65,000 to 85,000 clones, about 85% of them seen just once. Source: CD4+ or CD8+ T cells sorted from blood, taken in a trial of the OX40 agonist ivuxolimab. The receptor set was obtained from an adult with an advanced solid tumor such as melanoma, head and neck, liver or kidney cancer. The CDR3 runs from the conserved cysteine through the conserved F or W. Fields, in order: V gene, J gene, D gene, clone size, CDR3 protein, CDR3 DNA. A D gene is named only where the DNA matches it firmly. Rows give clone size only sometimes, using once, few, many, or a class for an expanded clone.

TRBV7-9	TRBJ1-4	-	-	CASSRPFLGANEKLFF	TGTGCCAGCAGCCGCCCGTTCCTTGGGGCTAATGAAAAACTGTTTTTT
TRBV30	TRBJ2-7	TRBD2	-	CAWSAKLAEREQYF	TGTGCCTGGAGTGCGAAACTAGCGGAGAGGGAGCAGTACTTC
TRBV7-2	TRBJ1-2	-	-	CASSPGHANYGYTF	TGTGCCAGCAGCCCCGGACACGCTAACTATGGCTACACCTTC
TRBV11-3	TRBJ1-1	-	-	CASSLVGAEAFF	TGTGCCAGCAGCTTAGTCGGGGCAGAAGCTTTCTTT
TRBV27	TRBJ2-7	-	-	CASSRPGKQAYEQYF	TGTGCCAGCAGTCGACCAGGAAAACAGGCCTACGAGCAGTACTTC
TRBV4-3	TRBJ2-7	TRBD1	-	CASSHDGTGSSYEQYF	TGCGCCAGCAGCCATGATGGGACAGGGAGCTCCTACGAGCAGTACTTC
TRBV13	TRBJ2-7	-	-	CASSYKDTALYEQYF	TGTGCCAGCAGCTATAAAGACACGGCGCTCTACGAGCAGTACTTC
TRBV29-1	TRBJ2-3	-	-	CSVLSYDTQYF	TGCAGTGTGTTGAGCTATGATACGCAGTATTTT
TRBV11-1	TRBJ2-1	TRBD1	few	CASSLGKVGQGDNEQFF	TGTGCCAGCAGCTTAGGAAAGGTGGGACAGGGAGACAATGAGCAGTTCTTC
TRBV6-5	TRBJ2-7	-	-	CASSWIEGGSYEQYF	TGTGCCAGCAGTTGGATAGAGGGGGGTTCCTACGAGCAGTACTTC
TRBV7-6	TRBJ1-1	-	-	CASSGGYPAEAFF	TGTGCCAGCAGCGGAGGGTATCCGGCTGAAGCTTTCTTT
TRBV7-9	TRBJ1-5	TRBD1	-	CASSGGTDGNQPQHF	TGTGCCAGCAGCGGGGGGACAGATGGCAATCAGCCCCAGCATTTT
TRBV5-1	TRBJ2-3	-	-	CASSLGVTSVNTDTQYF	TGCGCCAGCAGCTTGGGGGTGACTAGTGTGAACACAGATACGCAGTATTTT
TRBV5-6	TRBJ2-2	TRBD1	-	CASSFSPDRGLGGELFF	TGTGCCAGCAGCTTTTCTCCGGACAGGGGGCTAGGCGGGGAGCTGTTTTTT
TRBV19	TRBJ1-2	-	-	CASSYQGGHAIYGYTF	TGTGCCAGTAGTTACCAAGGGGGACATGCAATCTATGGCTACACCTTC
TRBV6-5	TRBJ1-2	TRBD1	-	CASSSLRGRGYTF	TGTGCCAGCAGTTCGCTCAGGGGGAGAGGCTACACCTTC
TRBV23-1	TRBJ2-7	TRBD2	-	CASRPSGLAGSYEQYF	TGCGCCAGCAGGCCTTCAGGACTAGCGGGCTCCTACGAGCAGTACTTC
TRBV7-8	TRBJ1-2	TRBD1	-	CASSYRTGAHYGYTF	TGTGCCAGCAGCTACCGGACAGGGGCACACTATGGCTACACCTTC
TRBV12-2	TRBJ2-1	-	few	CASRLVGTGGLDEQFF	TGTGCAAGTCGCTTAGTTGGGACAGGGGGCTTGGATGAGCAGTTCTTC
TRBV18	TRBJ2-3	-	once	CASSPPEKGPPADTQYF	TGTGCCAGCTCACCACCGGAGAAGGGCCCTCCAGCAGATACGCAGTATTTT
TRBV14	TRBJ2-1	-	-	CASSQEGGNEQFF	TGTGCCAGCAGCCAAGAGGGAGGCAATGAGCAGTTCTTC
TRBV18	TRBJ2-7	-	-	CASSVEYSYEQYF	TGTGCCAGCTCAGTTGAGTACTCCTACGAGCAGTACTTC
TRBV27	TRBJ1-1	-	-	CASSQPPDSSWGTEAFF	TGTGCCAGCAGCCAACCCCCCGACAGTTCCTGGGGCACTGAAGCTTTCTTT
TRBV6-5	TRBJ2-7	-	-	CASSYSGPRSSYEQYF	TGTGCCAGCAGTTACTCGGGCCCAAGGAGCTCCTACGAGCAGTACTTC
TRBV11-3	TRBJ1-5	TRBD1	-	CASSPGQGVQPQHF	TGTGCCAGCAGTCCGGGACAGGGCGTCCAGCCCCAGCATTTT
TRBV27	TRBJ1-6	-	-	CASSRLENSPLHF	TGTGCCAGCAGTCGGCTGGAGAATTCACCCCTCCACTTT
TRBV6-6	TRBJ2-7	-	-	CASSYLENEQYF	TGTGCCAGCAGTTATTTAGAGAACGAGCAGTACTTC
TRBV15	TRBJ2-4	-	once	CATSFPKDIQYF	TGTGCCACCAGCTTTCCCAAGGACATTCAGTACTTC
TRBV15	TRBJ1-3	-	-	CATSKPGTYSGNTIYF	TGTGCCACCAGCAAACCCGGGACATACTCTGGAAACACCATATATTTT
TRBV4-3	TRBJ2-1	-	-	CASSQSGRVGYNEQFF	TGCGCCAGCAGCCAATCAGGCAGGGTGGGGTACAATGAGCAGTTCTTC
TRBV7-9	TRBJ1-4	-	-	CASSLGAGPVATNEKLFF	TGTGCCAGCAGCTTAGGGGCAGGCCCTGTCGCAACTAATGAAAAACTGTTTTTT
TRBV7-8	TRBJ1-6	-	-	CASSSERNYSPLHF	TGTGCCAGCAGCTCAGAACGGAATTACTCACCCCTCCACTTT
TRBV7-2	TRBJ2-3	-	-	CASSLAAGAPSTDTQYF	TGTGCCAGCAGCTTAGCAGCGGGCGCACCTAGCACAGATACGCAGTATTTT
TRBV18	TRBJ1-5	TRBD1	-	CASAGGRSNQPQHF	TGTGCCAGCGCAGGGGGGCGAAGCAATCAGCCCCAGCATTTT
TRBV7-2	TRBJ1-3	-	-	CASSLVPGNTIYF	TGTGCCAGCAGCTTAGTGCCTGGAAACACCATATATTTT
TRBV6-5	TRBJ1-1	TRBD1	-	CASSYSSSTGARAFF	TGTGCCAGCAGTTACTCGAGTTCCACAGGGGCCCGAGCTTTCTTT
TRBV5-1	TRBJ1-1	-	-	CASRGGAGNTEAFF	TGCGCCAGCAGGGGGGGCGCCGGGAACACTGAAGCTTTCTTT
TRBV9	TRBJ1-5	-	-	CASSRSNNQPQHF	TGTGCCAGCAGTCGATCGAATAATCAGCCCCAGCATTTT
TRBV14	TRBJ2-1	TRBD1	-	CASNDMDRGGDEQFF	TGTGCCAGCAATGACATGGACAGGGGGGGCGATGAGCAGTTCTTC
TRBV7-2	TRBJ2-5	-	-	CASSTQGGPQETQYF	TGTGCCAGCAGCACCCAGGGGGGCCCTCAAGAGACCCAGTACTTC
TRBV4-1	TRBJ1-2	-	-	CASSQRSGASNYGYTF	TGCGCCAGCAGCCAACGATCGGGGGCTTCTAACTATGGCTACACCTTC
TRBV5-1	TRBJ2-3	TRBD2	-	CASSLALMGAGGPTDTQYF	TGCGCCAGCAGCTTGGCCTTGATGGGAGCGGGAGGGCCAACAGATACGCAGTATTTT